Listed below are T cell receptor beta chains from one sample, sequenced in a study of CD8+ T cells in alopecia areata. Libraries were prepared by immunoSEQ multiplex PCR; TCRdb keeps only in-frame clonotypes and omits some of them. This sample yields 200,000 to 250,000 clones, of which roughly 64% are seen a single time; 4% to 5% belongs to the top ten. Here the sequenced sample was CD4+ T cells sorted from blood, taken at week 4, from a patient treated with tofacitinib. These receptor sequences come from a human donor with alopecia areata. Each CDR3 is given with its conserved first and last residue.

CASSDLAGGSTDTQYF,TRBV2,16
CASRQEGVAAFF,TRBV5-1,12
CASSPDRDQETQYF,TRBV7-9,14
CASSRDMGESSPLHF,TRBV2,15
CASSQDNGDRGSGYTF,TRBV4-1,16
CASSTPDAADTQYF,TRBV19,14
CASSLVEGSTDTQYF,TRBV5-1,15
CASNEQGRGYGYTF,TRBV5-6,14
CAWGSVRPQHF,TRBV30,11
CARTLTELYSPLHF,TRBV23-1,14
CASSEAGMPADTQYF,TRBV2,15
CASSQTFRDTAYEQYF,TRBV23-1,16
CASSLMWGTGSSRYTF,TRBV4-3,16